The present entry profiles one TCR beta chain with its context. Antigen specificity is unknown. Trimming left V 0 bases short and J 6 bases short, with 10 bases between. CDR1 and CDR2 from the germline V gene are SGDLS and YYNGEE. CDR3 length equals 13 residues. This sample was taken from a study of CD8+ T cells in alopecia areata. General observations from the study: Lesional scalp exceeded normal scalp in clonality, especially in alopecia totalis/universalis. Scalp sequencing also captures normal skin's resident alphabeta T cells.

Isolated RNA was reverse transcribed into cDNA used as the sequencing template. Sequencing was performed with immunoSEQ multiplex PCR; in TCRdb, only in-frame clones are kept and a portion is missing. The sample lists about 150,000 clones; about nine tenths were seen once. The V call is TRBV9, the J call TRBJ2-7; D not resolved. The specimen was CD8+ T cells sorted from blood, collected at week 0. This receptor was obtained from a human donor with alopecia areata. DNA for the CDR3: TGTGCCAGCAGCGTAGTTTCCGACGCCGAGCAGTACTTC. It encodes CASSVVSDAEQYF.